The TCR beta chain under discussion was sequenced for a study of blood T cell repertoires in COVID-19. V lost 3 bases and J lost 3, with 8 bases in between. The CDR3 contains 13 residues. Germline CDR1 reads SNHLY; CDR2 reads FYNNEI. Assay: immunoSEQ multiplex PCR; the TCRdb copy retains only in-frame clones and omits some. The data contain 200,000 to 250,000 clones, approximately 86% of them singletons. The material sequenced was peripheral blood. This chain links TRBV2 with TRBJ1-2; D is uncertain. The source of this sequence is a woman aged 30 to 39 who had recovered from COVID-19. This chain's CDR3 is CASSEEVDYGYTF. CDR3 DNA sequence: TGTGCCAGCAGTGAGGAGGTCGACTATGGCTACACCTTC.